This T cell receptor beta chain comes out of a study of blood T cells in healthy people across ages. Deletions cut 5 bases from V and 0 bases from J, with 12 bases between. This CDR3 region has 15 residues. CDR1 is MDHEN, CDR2 SYDVKM, per germline. Each donor gave 9.5 to 10 milliliters of peripheral blood. This clonotype has ten or more counts. With a J-beta primer mix and a sample-barcoded 5' primer, a second PCR ran roughly 7 to 11 cycles. A template-switch adaptor containing 12 random nucleotides labeled each cDNA molecule. Every individual sample yielded 2.5 million or more paired-end reads (each containing CDR3). In TCRdb, the 5' RACE reads were re-called with MiXCR into one record per CDR3 protein. The sample lists roughly 650,000 distinct CDR3 sequences, approximately 30% occurring once.

Specimen: blood. V usage is TRBV28 and J usage is TRBJ2-3, with TRBD2 as a possible D gene (7 bases). The sequence was obtained from a woman older than 75 in good health. The CDR3 loop reads CASSRGALSTDTQYF. The CDR3 bases are TGTGCCAGCAGTCGGGGGGCTCTTAGCACAGATACGCAGTATTTT.